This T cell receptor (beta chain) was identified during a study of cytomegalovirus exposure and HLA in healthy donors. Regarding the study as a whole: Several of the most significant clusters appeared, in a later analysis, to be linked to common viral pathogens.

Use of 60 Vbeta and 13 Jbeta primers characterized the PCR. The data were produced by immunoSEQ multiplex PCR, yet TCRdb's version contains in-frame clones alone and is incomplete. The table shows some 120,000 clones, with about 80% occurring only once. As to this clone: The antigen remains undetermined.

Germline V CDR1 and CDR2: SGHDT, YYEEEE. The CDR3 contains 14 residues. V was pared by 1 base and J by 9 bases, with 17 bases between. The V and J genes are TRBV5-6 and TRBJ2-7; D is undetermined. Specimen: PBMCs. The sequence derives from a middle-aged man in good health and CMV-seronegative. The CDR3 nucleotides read TGTGCCAGCAGCTTGCGTTCTCGGGTTCTCGGGCAGTACTTC. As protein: CASSLRSRVLGQYF.